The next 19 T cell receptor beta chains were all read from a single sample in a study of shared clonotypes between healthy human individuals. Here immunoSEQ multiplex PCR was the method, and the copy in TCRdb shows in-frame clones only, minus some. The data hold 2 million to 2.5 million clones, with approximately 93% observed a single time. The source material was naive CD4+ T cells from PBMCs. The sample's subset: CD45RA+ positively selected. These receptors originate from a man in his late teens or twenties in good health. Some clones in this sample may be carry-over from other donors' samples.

The CDR3 loop is CASSAERTVTKETQYF. Written as DNA, the CDR3 is TGTGCCAGCTCAGCAGAAAGGACAGTTACAAAAGAGACCCAGTACTTC. This chain connects TRBV18 to TRBJ2-5; TRBD1 is a possible D gene (6 bases). CDR3 length: 16 residues. The ends were cut back, 5 bases at V and 3 bases at J, with 19 bases in the middle. CDR1 KGHSH and CDR2 LQKENI come from the germline V gene.

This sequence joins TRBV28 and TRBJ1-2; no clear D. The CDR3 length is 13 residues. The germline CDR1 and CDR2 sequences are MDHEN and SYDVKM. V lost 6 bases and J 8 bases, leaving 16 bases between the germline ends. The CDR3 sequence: CASSRLRPLGYTF. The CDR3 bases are TGTGCCAGCAGCAGACTCCGGCCTTTAGGCTACACCTTC.

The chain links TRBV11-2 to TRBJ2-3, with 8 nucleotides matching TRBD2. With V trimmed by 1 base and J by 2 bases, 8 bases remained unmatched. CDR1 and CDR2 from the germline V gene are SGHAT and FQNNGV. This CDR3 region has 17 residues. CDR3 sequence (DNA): TGTGCCAGCAGCTTAGCCGGGACTAGGGGAACCACAGATACGCAGTATTTT. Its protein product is CASSLAGTRGTTDTQYF.

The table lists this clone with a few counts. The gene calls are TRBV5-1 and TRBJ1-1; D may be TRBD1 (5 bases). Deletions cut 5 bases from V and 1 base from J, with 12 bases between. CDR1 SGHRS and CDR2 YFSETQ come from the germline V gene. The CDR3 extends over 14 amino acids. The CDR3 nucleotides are TGCGCCAGCAGACAAACGACAGAGAACACTGAAGCTTTCTTT. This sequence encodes CASRQTTENTEAFF.

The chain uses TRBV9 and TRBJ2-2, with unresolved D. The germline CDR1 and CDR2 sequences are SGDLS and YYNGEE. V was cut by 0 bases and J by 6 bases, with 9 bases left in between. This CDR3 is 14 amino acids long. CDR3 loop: CASSVVIGSGELFF. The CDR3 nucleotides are TGTGCCAGCAGCGTAGTGATTGGATCCGGGGAGCTGTTTTTT.

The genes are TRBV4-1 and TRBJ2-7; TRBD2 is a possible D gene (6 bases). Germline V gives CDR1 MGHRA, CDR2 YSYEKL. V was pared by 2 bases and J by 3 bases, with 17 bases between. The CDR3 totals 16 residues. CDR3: CASSQPPAGPFYEQYF. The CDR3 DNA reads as TGCGCCAGCAGCCAACCCCCGGCGGGGCCATTCTACGAGCAGTACTTC.

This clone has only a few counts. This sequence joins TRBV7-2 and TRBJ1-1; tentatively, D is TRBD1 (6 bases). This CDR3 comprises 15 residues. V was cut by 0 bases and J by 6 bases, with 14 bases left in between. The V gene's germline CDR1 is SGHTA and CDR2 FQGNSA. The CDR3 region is CASSLAMGQKAEAFF. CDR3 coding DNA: TGTGCCAGCAGCTTAGCTATGGGACAAAAAGCTGAAGCTTTCTTT.

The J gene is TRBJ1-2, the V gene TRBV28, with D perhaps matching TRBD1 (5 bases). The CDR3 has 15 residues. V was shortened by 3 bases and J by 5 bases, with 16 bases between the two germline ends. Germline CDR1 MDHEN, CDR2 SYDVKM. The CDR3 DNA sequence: TGTGCCAGCAGTTTGGGAGGGACGGAACGTTATGGCTACACCTTC. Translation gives CASSLGGTERYGYTF.

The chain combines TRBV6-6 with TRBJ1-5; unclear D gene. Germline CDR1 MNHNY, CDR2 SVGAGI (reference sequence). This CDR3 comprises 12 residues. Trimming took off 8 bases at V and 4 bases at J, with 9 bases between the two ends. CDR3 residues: CASEEFNQPQHF. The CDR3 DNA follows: TGTGCCAGCGAGGAGTTTAATCAGCCCCAGCATTTT.

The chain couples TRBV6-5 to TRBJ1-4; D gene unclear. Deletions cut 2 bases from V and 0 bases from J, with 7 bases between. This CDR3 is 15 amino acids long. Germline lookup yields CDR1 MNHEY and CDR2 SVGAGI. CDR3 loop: CASSYPQTTNEKLFF. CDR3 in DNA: TGTGCCAGCAGTTACCCACAGACAACTAATGAAAAACTGTTTTTT.

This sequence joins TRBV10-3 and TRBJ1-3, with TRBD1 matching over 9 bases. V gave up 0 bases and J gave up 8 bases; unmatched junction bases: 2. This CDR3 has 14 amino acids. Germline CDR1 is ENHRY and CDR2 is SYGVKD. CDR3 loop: CAISESTGGHTIYF. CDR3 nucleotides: TGTGCCATCAGTGAGTCGACAGGGGGGCACACCATATATTTT.

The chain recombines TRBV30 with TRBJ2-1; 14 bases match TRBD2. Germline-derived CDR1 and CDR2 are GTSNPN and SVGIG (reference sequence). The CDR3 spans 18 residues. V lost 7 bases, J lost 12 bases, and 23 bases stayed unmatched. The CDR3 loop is CASDPEGLAGVRNRGQFF. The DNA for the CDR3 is TGTGCCTCTGATCCGGAGGGACTAGCGGGAGTTAGGAATCGCGGGCAGTTCTTC.

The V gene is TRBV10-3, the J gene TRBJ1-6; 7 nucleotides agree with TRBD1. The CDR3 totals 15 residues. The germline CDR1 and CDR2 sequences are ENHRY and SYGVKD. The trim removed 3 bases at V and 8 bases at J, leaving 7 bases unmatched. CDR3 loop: CAISESQGGDSPLHF. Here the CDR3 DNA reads TGTGCCATCAGTGAATCGCAGGGGGGGGATTCACCCCTCCACTTT.

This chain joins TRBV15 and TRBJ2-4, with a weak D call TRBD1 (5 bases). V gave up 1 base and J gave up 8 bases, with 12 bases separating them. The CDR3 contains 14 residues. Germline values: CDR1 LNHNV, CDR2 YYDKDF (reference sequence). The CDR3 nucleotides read TGTGCCACCAGCAGAGGGACAACTGGGGACATTCAGTACTTC. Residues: CATSRGTTGDIQYF.

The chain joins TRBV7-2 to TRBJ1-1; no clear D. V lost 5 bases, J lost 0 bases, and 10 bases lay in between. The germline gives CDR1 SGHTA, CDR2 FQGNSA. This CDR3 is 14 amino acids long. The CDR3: CASSPYAMNTEAFF. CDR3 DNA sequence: TGTGCCAGCAGCCCCTACGCGATGAACACTGAAGCTTTCTTT.

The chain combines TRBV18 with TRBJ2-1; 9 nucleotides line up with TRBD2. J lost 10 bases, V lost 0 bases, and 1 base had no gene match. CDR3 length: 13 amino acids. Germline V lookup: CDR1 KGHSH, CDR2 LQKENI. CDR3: CASSPPGLAEQFF. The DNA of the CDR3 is TGTGCCAGCTCACCACCGGGACTAGCAGAGCAGTTCTTC.

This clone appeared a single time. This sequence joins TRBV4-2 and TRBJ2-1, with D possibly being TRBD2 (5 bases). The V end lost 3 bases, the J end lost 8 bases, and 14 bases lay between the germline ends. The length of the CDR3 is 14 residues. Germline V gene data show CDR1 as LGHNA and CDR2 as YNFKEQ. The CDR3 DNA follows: TGTGCCAGCAGCCATCCAGGAGGTGGGGATGAGCAGTTCTTC. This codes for CASSHPGGGDEQFF.

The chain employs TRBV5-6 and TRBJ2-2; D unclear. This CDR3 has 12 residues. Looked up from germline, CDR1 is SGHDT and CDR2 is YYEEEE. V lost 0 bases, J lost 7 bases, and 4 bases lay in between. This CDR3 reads CASSLGVGELFF. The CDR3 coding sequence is TGTGCCAGCAGCTTGGGGGTCGGGGAGCTGTTTTTT.

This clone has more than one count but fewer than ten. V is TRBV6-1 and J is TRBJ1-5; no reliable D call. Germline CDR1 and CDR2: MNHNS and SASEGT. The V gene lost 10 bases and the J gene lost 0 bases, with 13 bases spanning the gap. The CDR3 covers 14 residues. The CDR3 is CATTTVYSNQPQHF. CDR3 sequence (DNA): TGTGCCACAACCACGGTTTATAGCAATCAGCCCCAGCATTTT.